This record concerns one T cell receptor beta chain sequence. What it binds is unknown. This sample is part of a study of OX40 agonist ivuxolimab in advanced cancers. Looking at the study overall: Two cutaneous melanoma patients and one hepatocellular carcinoma patient, three in all, had partial responses.

Here immunoSEQ multiplex PCR was the method, and the copy in TCRdb shows in-frame clones only, minus some. The sample gives around 94,000 clones, over 75% of which show up once; less than 5% is in the top ten. Findings and limits, study-wide: Circulating CD4+ and CD8+ T cells showed clonal expansion by week 6 at 0.1 to 3.0 mg/kg.

The CDR3 is 16 residues long. Germline lookup yields CDR1 MDHEN and CDR2 SYDVKM. Trimming took 8 bases from V and 3 from J; bases not matched to a gene: 10. With autoimmune disease history or systemic immunosuppression, patients were excluded. The chain uses TRBV28 and TRBJ1-3; 10 nucleotides agree with TRBD1. The origin of this receptor is an adult with an advanced solid tumor such as melanoma, head and neck, liver or kidney cancer. Sequencing used CD4+ or CD8+ T cells sorted from blood, obtained in a trial of the OX40 agonist ivuxolimab. As DNA, the CDR3 is TGTGCCAGCCGACTCCGACAGGGGGCGCTTGGAAACACCATATATTTT. It encodes CASRLRQGALGNTIYF.